This paragraph reports one T cell receptor beta chain. Antigen unknown. This record comes from a study of shared clonotypes between healthy human individuals. Study-level information: A donor's plate count was three for CD4 naive and three for CD4 memory; CD8 naive had two and CD8 memory one. Regarding the study as a whole: Represented diversity (both genetic and exposure-history) was limited by the small number of donors. Sequencing depth was expected to affect clonotype sharing among donors.

Germline V gene lookup returns CDR1 SEHNR and CDR2 FQNEAQ (reference sequence). V lost 4 bases and J 1 base, leaving 14 bases between the germline ends. This CDR3 contains 17 residues. Replicate PCRs for sorted subsets used about 200 ng DNA; this equaled around 29,000 T cell genomes. Only in-frame clones appear in the TCRdb table, and some are missing; sequencing was by immunoSEQ multiplex PCR. The data hold around 2.1 million clones, with 85% to 95% observed a single time. Terminally differentiated effector memory CD45RA+ cells were excluded from the naive CD8 cells, which were CD45RO-negative and positively selected for CCR7.

This TCR was recovered from a man aged 18-30 years in good health. Some clones in this sample may be carry-over from other donors' samples. This rearrangement joins TRBV7-9 to TRBJ2-6; D remains unclear. The sequenced sample consisted of naive CD8+ T cells from PBMCs. The CDR3 loop reads CASSSTEALSGANVLTF. For the CDR3, the DNA is TGTGCCAGCAGCTCCACAGAGGCCCTATCTGGGGCCAACGTCCTGACTTTC. The variable domain in full, with the rest retrieved from reference TRBV7-9 and TRBJ2-6, is DTGVSQNPRHKITKRGQNVTFRCDPISEHNRLYWYRQTLGQGPEFLTYFQNEAQLEKSRLLSDRFSAERPKGSFSTLEIQRTEQGDSAMYLCASSSTEALSGANVLTFGAGSRLTVL.